This T cell receptor (beta chain) was captured by sequencing in a study of T cells in localized non-small cell lung cancer. V lost 4 bases, J lost 0 bases, and 9 bases lay in between. There are 14 residues in the CDR3. The germline CDR1 and CDR2 sequences are SGHNT and YENEEA. TCRdb keeps only in-frame clones here, not all; method: immunoSEQ multiplex PCR. The data contain over a thousand clones, 36% of them seen just once; the ten biggest clones take up about an eighth. General study results and limits: Appearance in adjacent lung was seen for a median approximately 60 of the top 100 tumor clones.

This clone has a handful of counts. What it binds is not known. The material sequenced was lung tumor tissue, taken before any cancer treatment. This clonotype was sampled from a woman aged 40-69 years with stage I lung adenocarcinoma. This chain joins TRBV11-3 and TRBJ2-5; maybe TRBD1 (5 bases). The CDR3 sequence is CASSYPTDQETQYF. The CDR3 region has the DNA TGTGCCAGCAGCTACCCGACAGACCAAGAGACCCAGTACTTC.